This T cell receptor (beta chain) was documented in a study of blood T cell repertoires in COVID-19. Study in general: Acute and convalescent COVID-19 specimens originated in the United States, Italy and Spain. T cells, B-cell-depleted T cells, or PBMCs provided the cDNA or gDNA that served as material.

The J segment lost 7 bases and the V segment lost 5 bases, leaving 5 bases of the junction unmatched. This CDR3 has 13 residues. The germline V gene encodes CDR1 SQVTM and CDR2 ANQGSEA. Authors' processing steps: From reference gene primer amplification, estimates of nucleated cell counts were derived. TCRdb's table, derived via immunoSEQ multiplex PCR, lists solely in-frame clones and lacks some. That table furnishes V, J and clone size, whereas the DNA furnished D and trimming. The sample carries about 92,000 clones, 80% recorded once. Sequenced material: peripheral blood. The receptor was derived from a man aged 50 to 60 who had recovered from COVID-19. This sequence joins TRBV29-1 and TRBJ1-6; 7 nucleotides match TRBD1. CDR3 region: CSVRDSVNSPLHF. As DNA, the CDR3 is TGCAGCGTTCGGGACAGTGTGAATTCACCCCTCCACTTT.